Following are 10 T cell receptor beta chains from one sample sequenced in a study of blood T cell repertoires in COVID-19. Sequencing used immunoSEQ multiplex PCR; TCRdb keeps in-frame clones, though not all of them. The table records around 250,000 clones, about 90% of them present only once. The sequenced sample consisted of PBMCs or T cells enriched from blood (not recorded which). These receptors were obtained from a human donor in a cohort exposed to, infected with or recovered from COVID-19 (not recorded which). The donor label of this sample is uncertain.

The rearrangement uses TRBV4-3 and TRBJ2-5; TRBD1 might be the D (5 bases). V shed 0 bases and J shed 1 base, with 15 bases lying between them. CDR3 length equals 17 residues. CDR1 is LGHNA and CDR2 is YSLEER in the germline V gene. CDR3 amino acids: CASSQDNGAQGQETQYF. CDR3 DNA sequence: TGCGCCAGCAGCCAAGATAATGGGGCTCAAGGCCAAGAGACCCAGTACTTC.

The chain combines TRBV4-1 with TRBJ2-3; 7 positions match TRBD2. CDR3 length equals 18 residues. Germline V CDR1 and CDR2: MGHRA, YSYEKL. Trimming removed 0 bases from V and 0 bases from J; junction bases left unmatched: 9. CDR3 loop: CASSQDLRGGGSTDTQYF. The CDR3 DNA follows: TGCGCCAGCAGCCAAGATCTACGTGGCGGGGGTAGCACAGATACGCAGTATTTT.

The genes are TRBV15 and TRBJ2-7, with TRBD2 as a possible D gene (6 bases). This CDR3 is 15 amino acids long. V dropped 0 bases and J dropped 1 base, with 10 bases sitting between them. CDR1 and CDR2 (germline): LNHNV, YYDKDF (reference sequence). The CDR3 sequence: CATSREGGGSYEQYF. The CDR3 DNA sequence: TGTGCCACCAGCAGAGAAGGTGGGGGGTCCTACGAGCAGTACTTC.

This clone was found many times. V and J are TRBV6-5 and TRBJ2-7; 8 bases are shared with TRBD2. Germline CDR1 and CDR2: MNHEY and SVGAGI. The CDR3 consists of 16 residues. With 4 bases clipped from V and 6 bases from J, the junction kept 14 bases outside the gene matches. The CDR3 loop reads CASSSSLGTSIREQYF. CDR3 in DNA: TGTGCCAGCAGTTCTTCTCTCGGGACTAGTATCCGCGAGCAGTACTTC.

The table lists this clone with a count of one. The chain is built from TRBV2 and TRBJ1-5; D possibly corresponds to TRBD1 (6 bases). Germline V gene lookup returns CDR1 SNHLY and CDR2 FYNNEI. V was shortened by 6 bases and J by 4 bases, with 7 bases between the two germline ends. This CDR3 is 12 amino acids long. CDR3 DNA: TGTGCCAGCAGGGGACAAAATCAGCCCCAGCATTTT. The encoded protein is CASRGQNQPQHF.

The gene calls are TRBV6-2 or TRBV6-3 and TRBJ2-5; tentative D call: TRBD2 (6 bases). The CDR3 extends over 15 amino acids. The germline CDR1 and CDR2 sequences are MNHEY and SVGEGT. Deletions cut 4 bases from V and 5 bases from J, with 17 bases between. CDR3 loop: CASSSLLAFAETQYF. The CDR3 DNA reads TGTGCCAGCAGTTCCCTACTAGCTTTTGCGGAGACCCAGTACTTC.

The V gene is TRBV9, the J gene TRBJ1-5; 7 nucleotides align to TRBD1. The CDR3 runs to 15 residues. Germline CDR1 and CDR2: SGDLS and YYNGEE. V shed 0 bases and J 3 bases; nucleotides not matched to a gene: 3. The DNA of the CDR3 is TGTGCCAGCAGCGTAGAAGGGGGCATCAATCAGCCCCAGCATTTT. It is translated as CASSVEGGINQPQHF.

The chain is built from TRBV7-2 and TRBJ2-7; 9 bases line up with TRBD2. V lost 1 base to trimming and J lost 4 bases; unmatched junction nucleotides: 8. This CDR3 has 16 amino acids. The germline V gene encodes CDR1 SGHTA and CDR2 FQGNSA. The CDR3 nucleotides read TGTGCCAGCAGCTTAGTCTCGCGGGGGGGCAAGTACGAGCAGTACTTC. Translation gives CASSLVSRGGKYEQYF.

J is TRBJ1-4 and V is TRBV7-9, with 11 bases lining up with TRBD1. Germline V CDR1 and CDR2: SEHNR, FQNEAQ (reference sequence). This CDR3 spans 18 amino acids. V lost 1 base, J lost 3 bases, and 7 bases stayed unmatched. DNA of the CDR3: TGTGCCAGCAGCTTAGGGACAGGGGGCCTGCCGGCTAATGAAAAACTGTTTTTT. This translates into CASSLGTGGLPANEKLFF.

The rearrangement links TRBV20-1 to TRBJ2-7; a weak D match, TRBD2 (5 bases). The ends were cut back, 3 bases at V and 6 bases at J, with 21 bases in the middle. From germline, CDR1 is DFQATT and CDR2 SNEGSKA (reference sequence). This CDR3 has 15 residues. The CDR3 region has the DNA TGCAGTGCTAGTGTCGGCGGGTTGGGTTCTGGCGAGCAGTACTTC. This sequence encodes CSASVGGLGSGEQYF.